This TCR beta chain was captured by sequencing in a study of blood T cell repertoires in COVID-19. Whole-study context: From the United States, Italy and Spain came samples of acute and convalescent COVID-19.

Cohort placement rested on clinical history that participants reported themselves. The repertoire was sequenced with immunoSEQ multiplex PCR; TCRdb's copy has only in-frame clones and lacks some. Counted here are around 300,000 clones, 80% to 90% occurring once; the ten biggest clones make up roughly 2.5%. With 5 bases removed from V and 6 bases from J, the gap between germline ends came to 14 bases. The CDR3 sequence is 15 residues long. Germline values: CDR1 MDHEN, CDR2 SYDVKM. This TCR derives from a woman aged 18-35 years who had recovered from COVID-19. Sequenced material: PBMCs or T cells enriched from blood (not recorded which). The chain recombines TRBV28 with TRBJ1-6; possible D gene TRBD1, 5 bases. DNA for the CDR3: TGTGCCAGCAGTCCCTCGACGGGGGTTAATTCACCCCTCCACTTT. It specifies CASSPSTGVNSPLHF.